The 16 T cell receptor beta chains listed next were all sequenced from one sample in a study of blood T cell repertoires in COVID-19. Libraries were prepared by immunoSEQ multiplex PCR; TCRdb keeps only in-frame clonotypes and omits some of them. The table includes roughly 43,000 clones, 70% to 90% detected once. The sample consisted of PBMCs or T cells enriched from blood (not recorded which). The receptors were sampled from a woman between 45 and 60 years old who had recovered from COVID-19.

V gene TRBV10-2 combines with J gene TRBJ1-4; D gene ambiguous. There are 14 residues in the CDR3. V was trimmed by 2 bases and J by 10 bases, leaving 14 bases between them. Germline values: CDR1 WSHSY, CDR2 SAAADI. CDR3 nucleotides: TGCGCCAGCAGTGAGAATGAGGGTTCGGGAAAACTGTTTTTT. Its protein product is CASSENEGSGKLFF.

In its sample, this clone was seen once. CDR3 sequence: CASRIAAGYEQYF. The CDR3 coding sequence is TGTGCCAGTAGGATCGCGGCGGGCTACGAGCAGTACTTC. The chain couples TRBV19 to TRBJ2-7; perhaps TRBD2 as D (5 bases). The CDR3 runs to 13 residues. Per the germline V gene, CDR1 is LNHDA and CDR2 is SQIVND (reference sequence). The V end lost 6 bases, the J end lost 3 bases, and 12 bases lay between the germline ends.

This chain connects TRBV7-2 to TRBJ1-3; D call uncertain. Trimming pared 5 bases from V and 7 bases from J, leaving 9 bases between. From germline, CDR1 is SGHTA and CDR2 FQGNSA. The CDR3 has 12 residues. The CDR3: CASSPRMNTIYF. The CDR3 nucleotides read TGTGCCAGCAGCCCCAGGATGAACACCATATATTTT.

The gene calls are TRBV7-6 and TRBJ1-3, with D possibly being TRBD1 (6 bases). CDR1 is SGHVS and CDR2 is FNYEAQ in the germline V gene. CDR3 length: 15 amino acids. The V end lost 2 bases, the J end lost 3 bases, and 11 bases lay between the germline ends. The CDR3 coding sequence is TGTGCCAGCAGCTTATTTGCAGGGGTTGGAAACACCATATATTTT. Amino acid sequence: CASSLFAGVGNTIYF.

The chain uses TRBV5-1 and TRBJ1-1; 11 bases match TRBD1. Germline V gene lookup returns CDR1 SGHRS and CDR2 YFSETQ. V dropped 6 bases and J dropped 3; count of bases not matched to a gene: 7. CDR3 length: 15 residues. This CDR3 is CASNPGQGEDTEAFF. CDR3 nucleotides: TGCGCCAGCAACCCGGGACAGGGGGAGGACACTGAAGCTTTCTTT.

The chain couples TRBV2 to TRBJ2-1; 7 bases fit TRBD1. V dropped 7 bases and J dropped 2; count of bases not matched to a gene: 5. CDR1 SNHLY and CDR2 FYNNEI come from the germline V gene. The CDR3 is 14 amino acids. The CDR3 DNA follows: TGTGCCAGCAAGGGACAGCCTACCTACAATGAGCAGTTCTTC. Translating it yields CASKGQPTYNEQFF. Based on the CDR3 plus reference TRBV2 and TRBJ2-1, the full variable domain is EPEVTQTPSHQVTQMGQEVILRCVPISNHLYFYWYRQILGQKVEFLVSFYNNEISEKSEIFDDQFSVERPDGSNFTLKIRSTKLEDSAMYFCASKGQPTYNEQFFGPGTRLTVL.

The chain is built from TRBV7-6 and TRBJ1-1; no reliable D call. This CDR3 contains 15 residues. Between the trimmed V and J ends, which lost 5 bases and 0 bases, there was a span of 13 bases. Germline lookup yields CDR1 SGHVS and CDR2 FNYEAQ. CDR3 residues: CASSPKTQMNTEAFF. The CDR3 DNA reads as TGTGCCAGCAGCCCGAAGACACAAATGAACACTGAAGCTTTCTTT.

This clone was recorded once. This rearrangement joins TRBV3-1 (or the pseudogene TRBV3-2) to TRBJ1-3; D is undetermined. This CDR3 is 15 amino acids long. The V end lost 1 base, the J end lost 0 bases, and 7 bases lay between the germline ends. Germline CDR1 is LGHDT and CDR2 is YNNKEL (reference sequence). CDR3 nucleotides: TGTGCCAGCAGCCAAGTCAGTAACTCTGGAAACACCATATATTTT. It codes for CASSQVSNSGNTIYF.

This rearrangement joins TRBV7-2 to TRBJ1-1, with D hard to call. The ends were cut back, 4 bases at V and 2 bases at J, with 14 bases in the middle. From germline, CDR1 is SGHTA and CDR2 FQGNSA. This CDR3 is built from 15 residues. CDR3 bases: TGTGCCAGCAGCTCGTTCTCCGGGGTAAACACTGAAGCTTTCTTT. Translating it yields CASSSFSGVNTEAFF.

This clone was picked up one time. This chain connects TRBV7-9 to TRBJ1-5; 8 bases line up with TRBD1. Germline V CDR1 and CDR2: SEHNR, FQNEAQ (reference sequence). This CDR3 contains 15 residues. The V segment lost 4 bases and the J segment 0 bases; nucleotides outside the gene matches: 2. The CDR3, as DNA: TGTGCCAGCAGCTCGGGACAGGTTAGCAATCAGCCCCAGCATTTT. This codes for CASSSGQVSNQPQHF.

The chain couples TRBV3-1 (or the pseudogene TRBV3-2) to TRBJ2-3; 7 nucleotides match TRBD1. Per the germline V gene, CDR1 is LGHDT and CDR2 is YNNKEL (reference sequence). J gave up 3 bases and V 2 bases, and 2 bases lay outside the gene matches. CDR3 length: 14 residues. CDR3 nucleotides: TGTGCCAGCAGCCAAAGACAGGGAACAGATACGCAGTATTTT. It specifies CASSQRQGTDTQYF.

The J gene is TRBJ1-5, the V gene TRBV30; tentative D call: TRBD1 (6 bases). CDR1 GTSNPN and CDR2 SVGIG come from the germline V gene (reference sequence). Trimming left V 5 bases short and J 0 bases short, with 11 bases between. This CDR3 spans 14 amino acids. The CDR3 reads CAWGDINSNQPQHF. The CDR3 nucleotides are TGTGCCTGGGGGGACATAAATAGCAATCAGCCCCAGCATTTT.

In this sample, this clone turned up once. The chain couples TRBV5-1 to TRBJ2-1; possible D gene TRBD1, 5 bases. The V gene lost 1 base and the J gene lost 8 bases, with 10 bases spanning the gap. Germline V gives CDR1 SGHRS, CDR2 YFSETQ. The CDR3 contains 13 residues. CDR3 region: CASSLQGGHEQFF. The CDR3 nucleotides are TGCGCCAGCAGCTTGCAGGGCGGACATGAGCAGTTCTTC.

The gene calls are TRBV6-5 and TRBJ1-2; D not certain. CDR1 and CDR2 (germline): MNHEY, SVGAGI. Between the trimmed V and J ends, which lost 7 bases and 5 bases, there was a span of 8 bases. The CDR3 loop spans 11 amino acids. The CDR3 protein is CASTRGYGYTF. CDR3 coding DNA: TGTGCCAGCACGCGAGGGTATGGCTACACCTTC.

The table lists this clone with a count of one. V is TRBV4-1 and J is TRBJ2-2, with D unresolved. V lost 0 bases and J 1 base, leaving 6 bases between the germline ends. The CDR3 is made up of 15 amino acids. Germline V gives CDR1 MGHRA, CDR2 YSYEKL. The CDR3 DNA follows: TGCGCCAGCAGCCAAGACCACAGGAACACCGGGGAGCTGTTTTTT. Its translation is CASSQDHRNTGELFF.

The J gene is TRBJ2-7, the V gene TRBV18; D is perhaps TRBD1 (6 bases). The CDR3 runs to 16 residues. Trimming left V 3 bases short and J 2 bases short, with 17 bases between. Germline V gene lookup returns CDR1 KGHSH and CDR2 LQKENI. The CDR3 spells CASSPSGQRGTYEQYF. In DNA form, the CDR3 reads TGTGCCAGCTCACCCAGTGGACAGAGGGGTACCTACGAGCAGTACTTC.